These 14 T cell receptor beta chains were sequenced from one sample in a study of CD8 T cells in ankylosing spondylitis. MiXCR, run by TCRdb on the 5' RACE reads, gives a single entry per CDR3 protein. The table shows roughly 180,000 distinct CDR3 sequences, with 10% to 15% occurring only once. The specimen was blood, either unsorted or a sorted T cell fraction (not recorded which). These receptors came from a female donor with ankylosing spondylitis or in good health (not recorded which).

The CDR3 DNA follows: TGTGCCACCAGCAGGGGTACAGGCGAAACAGATACGCAGTATTTT. It specifies CATSRGTGETDTQYF. V gene TRBV15 combines with J gene TRBJ2-3; possibly TRBD1 for D (5 bases). The V and J ends lost 3 bases and 3 bases respectively, with 13 bases between them. The CDR3 consists of 15 residues. Germline-derived CDR1 and CDR2 are LNHNV and YYDKDF (reference sequence).

This clonotype was detected many times. This sequence joins TRBV4-2 and TRBJ1-1, with 8 bases lining up with TRBD1. CDR1 and CDR2 (germline): LGHNA, YNFKEQ. The CDR3 is 15 residues long. V was clipped by 1 base and J by 3 bases; unmatched bases: 4. CDR3 protein: CASSQAEQGDTEAFF. The DNA of the CDR3 is TGTGCCAGCAGCCAAGCAGAACAGGGGGACACTGAAGCTTTCTTT.

This clonotype was seen more than once but under ten times. The J gene is TRBJ2-2, the V gene TRBV7-2; no definite D call. This CDR3 comprises 15 residues. Looked up from germline, CDR1 is SGHTA and CDR2 is FQGNSA. Trimming removed 2 bases at V and 9 bases at J, with 16 bases between. The CDR3 coding sequence is TGTGCCAGCAGCTTAAGTCCCCTTTCGGCCCGGGAGCTGTTTTTT. Its protein product is CASSLSPLSARELFF.

This clonotype was seen a handful of times. V and J are TRBV27 and TRBJ2-1, with TRBD2 as a possible D gene (7 bases). The germline V gene has CDR1 MNHEY and CDR2 SMNVEV (reference sequence). V lost 4 bases, J lost 12 bases, and 19 bases lay in between. The CDR3 is 14 amino acids. CDR3 sequence reads: CASSYTQGTTLQFF. The DNA of the CDR3 is TGTGCCAGCAGTTATACCCAGGGGACTACTTTGCAGTTCTTC.

About this clonotype: A much larger clone differs from this one at a single base, so this may be a read error. V is TRBV6-5 and J is TRBJ2-5, with 9 bases matching TRBD2. This CDR3 region has 15 residues. V trimming: 2 bases; J trimming: 5 bases; junction bases outside the gene matches: 6. CDR1 and CDR2 from the germline V gene are MNHEY and SVGAGI. The CDR3: CASSYGPSGIETQYF. The CDR3 nucleotides read TGTGCCAGCAGTTACGGGCCTAGCGGGATCGAGACCCAGTACTTC.

This clonotype came up many times. V usage is TRBV29-1 and J usage is TRBJ1-1; D is ambiguous. Trimming left V 3 bases short and J 1 base short, with 12 bases between. The length of the CDR3 is 14 residues. Germline CDR1 reads SQVTM; CDR2 reads ANQGSEA. The CDR3 sequence is CSVERGTGNTEAFF. Written as DNA, the CDR3 is TGCAGCGTTGAGCGGGGTACGGGGAACACTGAAGCTTTCTTT.

This clonotype was seen at least ten times. This chain connects TRBV19 to TRBJ2-1; no firm D call. The germline CDR1 and CDR2 sequences are LNHDA and SQIVND (reference sequence). This CDR3 region has 13 residues. The V and J ends lost 3 bases and 5 bases respectively, with 8 bases between them. DNA of the CDR3: TGTGCCAGTAGTATTCGTTTACACAATGAGCAGTTCTTC. This translates into CASSIRLHNEQFF.

This clonotype was seen only a few times. The CDR3 protein is CAWGTETQYF. The CDR3 region has the DNA TGTGCCTGGGGGACGGAGACCCAGTACTTC. V is TRBV30 and J is TRBJ2-5; D tentatively reads TRBD1 or TRBD2 (5 bases each). The ends were cut back, 5 bases at V and 5 bases at J, with 6 bases in the middle. Germline V gene lookup returns CDR1 GTSNPN and CDR2 SVGIG (reference sequence). This CDR3 has 10 residues.

At least ten counts were recorded for this clonotype. The chain couples TRBV4-3 to TRBJ2-1; TRBD2 aligns across 11 bases. CDR1 is LGHNA, CDR2 YSLEER, per germline. This CDR3 spans 17 amino acids. V was pared by 3 bases and J by 7 bases, with 11 bases of the junction left unmatched. CDR3 protein: CASSQTIAGGPGNEQFF. CDR3 nucleotide sequence: TGCGCCAGCAGCCAGACCATAGCGGGAGGGCCGGGGAATGAGCAGTTCTTC.

This clonotype has ten or more counts. The rearrangement joins TRBV7-9 to TRBJ2-5; TRBD2 agrees at 14 bases. CDR3 size: 16 residues. Germline V gene sequence: CDR1 SEHNR, CDR2 FQNEAQ (reference sequence). V was clipped by 6 bases and J by 3 bases; unmatched bases: 6. CDR3 in amino acids: CASSGTSGRGKETQYF. DNA of the CDR3: TGTGCCAGCAGTGGGACTAGCGGGAGAGGAAAAGAGACCCAGTACTTC.

This clonotype was detected ten times or more. The chain joins TRBV7-3 to TRBJ2-1; D gene ambiguous. The V end lost 2 bases, the J end lost 10 bases, and 9 bases lay between the germline ends. This CDR3 is built from 12 residues. CDR1 and CDR2 from the germline V gene are SGHTA and FQGTGA. CDR3 in DNA: TGTGCCAGCAGCTTACCGCCGGGCGAGCAGTTCTTC. Translated, it gives CASSLPPGEQFF.

The sample holds a few counts of this clonotype. The V and J genes are TRBV20-1 and TRBJ2-7; 10 nucleotides line up with TRBD2. The CDR3 has 15 amino acids. Germline assignment: CDR1 DFQATT and CDR2 SNEGSKA (reference sequence). Trimming cost V 2 bases and J 3 bases; bases outside gene matches: 7. CDR3 DNA: TGCAGTGCTAGAAACAGCGGGAGGGCCATCTACGAGCAGTACTTC. Protein sequence: CSARNSGRAIYEQYF.

J is TRBJ2-5 and V is TRBV5-1; a weak D match, TRBD1 (5 bases). This CDR3 has 16 residues. Germline V gene lookup returns CDR1 SGHRS and CDR2 YFSETQ. Deletions cut 1 base from V and 5 bases from J, with 18 bases between. The CDR3 DNA reads as TGCGCCAGCAGCTTGTACTATAGAGGACACGCGGAGACCCAGTACTTC. Amino acids: CASSLYYRGHAETQYF.

There are many counts of this clonotype. This chain connects TRBV6-2 or TRBV6-3 to TRBJ2-3; TRBD2 matches 11 bases. CDR1 is MNHEY and CDR2 is SVGEGT in the germline V gene. V lost 2 bases and J lost 2; bases outside the gene matches: 6. The CDR3 contains 17 residues. This CDR3 is CASSYPILAGVTDTQYF. The CDR3 DNA sequence: TGTGCCAGCAGTTACCCGATACTAGCGGGAGTCACAGATACGCAGTATTTT.